The 4 T cell receptor beta chains below come from one sample, sequenced in a study of metastatic and nonmetastatic thyroid tumors. Nobody among the patients had been given any treatment before thyroid surgery. MiXCR re-clonotyped the PCR reads for TCRdb. The sample includes about 28,000 clones, 15% to 20% of them seen just once. Sequencing was carried out using blood. The receptors were gathered from a female donor with papillary thyroid cancer or a benign thyroid nodule (not recorded which). Some clones in this sample may be carry-over from other donors' samples.

In regard to this clone: An end of the junction differs from the germline gene, which may be a read error. The chain uses TRBV2 and TRBJ2-5; the D gene could be TRBD1 or TRBD2 (5 bases each). Germline V gene lookup returns CDR1 SNHLY and CDR2 FYNNEI. The CDR3 is 13 amino acids. In nucleotides, the CDR3 is TGTGCCAGCAGCTTTGGGGACCAAGAGCCCCAGTACTTC. Amino acids: CASSFGDQEPQYF.

This clone ranks as medium-sized. The CDR3 spells CASRGTSGPYEQYF. The CDR3 DNA reads TGTGCCAGCAGAGGGACTAGCGGTCCCTACGAGCAGTACTTC. The rearrangement uses TRBV28 and TRBJ2-7, with 11 bases that match TRBD2. J was trimmed by 2 bases and V by 6 bases; bases with no gene match: 3. Per the germline V gene, CDR1 is MDHEN and CDR2 is SYDVKM. The CDR3 has 14 residues.

This chain joins TRBV12-3 or TRBV12-4 and TRBJ1-5; D is unclear. V was trimmed by 2 bases and J by 3 bases, leaving 5 bases between them. The CDR3 totals 13 residues. This CDR3 reads CASSLCPNQPQHF. CDR3 in DNA: TGTGCCAGCAGTTTATGTCCCAATCAGCCCCAGCATTTT.

A note on this clone: A much larger clone lies a single base off, so this may be a read error. At the DNA level, this CDR3 is encoded by other sequences in the same sample as well. V is TRBV19 and J is TRBJ1-1; 7 bases fit TRBD1. Germline V gene data show CDR1 as LNHDA and CDR2 as SQIVND (reference sequence). This CDR3 contains 15 residues. V lost 5 bases to trimming and J lost 5 bases; unmatched junction nucleotides: 11. CDR3 nucleotides: TGTGCCAGTAGTGTCCCCAACAGGGGTCATACTGAAGCTTTCTTT. The encoded protein is CASSVPNRGHTEAFF.